This TCR beta chain was documented in a study of shared clonotypes between healthy human individuals. Authors' analysis steps: As immunoSEQ supplied junction-only sequences (without quality scores), filtering differed. Data came from immunoSEQ multiplex PCR; TCRdb stores just in-frame clones and leaves some out. D and trimming were read from the DNA, whereas the V and J calls and clone size are those reported in that table. The sample lists millions of clones; roughly 94% were seen once. The donor cohort consisted entirely of Caucasian adults residing in Nashville, Tennessee. V was clipped by 3 bases and J by 7 bases, with 16 bases between them. CDR1 is SGDLS, CDR2 YYNGEE, per germline. The CDR3 spans 15 residues.

This sequence joins TRBV9 and TRBJ2-2; no clear D gene. The material sequenced was naive CD4+ T cells sorted from blood. Subset noted: CD45RA+ positively selected. The receptor comes from a man aged 18 to 35 in good health. The CDR3 sequence is CASSAAPFAGGELFF. The CDR3 DNA sequence: TGTGCCAGCAGCGCGGCCCCGTTCGCCGGCGGGGAGCTGTTTTTT.